The 20 T cell receptor beta chains presented below share a single source sample, sequenced in a study of cytotoxic CD8 clonotypes in ibrutinib-treated CLL. Libraries were prepared by immunoSEQ multiplex PCR; TCRdb keeps only in-frame clonotypes and omits some of them. This table holds some 200,000 clones, more than 65% found once. The sample here was PBMCs, taken after 12 months of ibrutinib treatment. The receptors shown here come from a human donor with chronic lymphocytic leukemia.

This clone was detected only a few times. The chain links TRBV9 to TRBJ2-7; D is undetermined. CDR3 length: 15 residues. Trimming pared 0 bases from V and 4 bases from J, leaving 14 bases between. CDR1 and CDR2 (germline): SGDLS, YYNGEE. The CDR3 sequence is CASSVAEGVRYEQYF. The CDR3 nucleotides read TGTGCCAGCAGCGTAGCGGAAGGAGTCAGGTACGAGCAGTACTTC.

The chain uses TRBV30 and TRBJ1-1; D unresolved. This CDR3 contains 14 residues. Per germline, CDR1 GTSNPN and CDR2 SVGIG (reference sequence). Trimming pared 0 bases from V and 1 base from J, leaving 9 bases between. The CDR3 here is CAWSVQRPNTEAFF. In nucleotides, the CDR3 is TGTGCCTGGAGTGTACAACGGCCGAACACTGAAGCTTTCTTT. Complete variable domain (other parts from reference TRBV30 and TRBJ1-1): SQTIHQWPATLVQPVGSPLSLECTVEGTSNPNLYWYRQAAGRGLQLLFYSVGIGQISSEVPQNLSASRPQDRQFILSSKKLLLSDSGFYLCAWSVQRPNTEAFFGQGTRLTVV.

The V gene is TRBV4-1, the J gene TRBJ1-5; D is undetermined. Trimming cost V 8 bases and J 0 bases, with 8 bases left between them. CDR3 size: 13 residues. Germline CDR1 MGHRA, CDR2 YSYEKL. The DNA for the CDR3 is TGCGCCAGCCGGCAGGATAGCAATCAGCCCCAGCATTTT. Translating gives CASRQDSNQPQHF.

The CDR3 nucleotides are TGCGCCAGCAGGACAGACAGGGAACGGGACGATGGCTACACCTTC. Translated: CASRTDRERDDGYTF. The chain has TRBV10-2 and TRBJ1-2; 7 nucleotides match TRBD1. The CDR3 is 15 amino acids. V was pared by 6 bases and J by 6 bases, with 13 bases of the junction left unmatched. The germline V gene has CDR1 WSHSY and CDR2 SAAADI.

V gene TRBV5-1 combines with J gene TRBJ1-2, with D possibly TRBD1 on 5 matching bases. Looked up from germline, CDR1 is SGHRS and CDR2 is YFSETQ. The CDR3 totals 16 residues. V shed 0 bases and J shed 7 bases, with 19 bases lying between them. CDR3 nucleotide sequence: TGCGCCAGCAGCTTGGATACACGGGGACCCGGGGGTGGCTACACCTTC. It translates to CASSLDTRGPGGGYTF.

The chain couples TRBV28 to TRBJ2-1; 9 bases map to TRBD2. Losses at the gene ends were 7 bases for V and 2 bases for J; bases not matched to a gene: 9. CDR1 and CDR2 from the germline V gene are MDHEN and SYDVKM. CDR3 length: 16 residues. CDR3 amino acids: CASTSTLAGTYNEQFF. The CDR3 DNA reads as TGTGCCAGCACCTCAACGCTAGCGGGGACCTACAATGAGCAGTTCTTC. The full variable domain, completed using reference TRBV28 and TRBJ2-1, is DVKVTQSSRYLVKRTGEKVFLECVQDMDHENMFWYRQDPGLGLRLIYFSYDVKMKEKGDIPEGYSVSREKKERFSLILESASTNQTSMYLCASTSTLAGTYNEQFFGPGTRLTVL.

This clone has only one observation. J is TRBJ1-1 and V is TRBV28; maybe TRBD1 (5 bases). V was clipped by 6 bases and J by 5 bases, with 22 bases between them. Germline V gene data show CDR1 as MDHEN and CDR2 as SYDVKM. The CDR3 extends over 16 amino acids. Here the CDR3 reads CASRVVGGLMGTEAFF. In DNA form, the CDR3 reads TGTGCCAGCAGGGTCGTCGGGGGTCTAATGGGGACTGAAGCTTTCTTT.

V and J are TRBV7-2 and TRBJ1-1; D remains ambiguous. The CDR3 has 13 residues. V lost 2 bases to trimming and J lost 1 base, with 5 bases between them. Looked up from germline, CDR1 is SGHTA and CDR2 is FQGNSA. The CDR3 DNA reads TGTGCCAGCAGCTTATTGGGGAACACTGAAGCTTTCTTT. Protein: CASSLLGNTEAFF. Looking up the rest from reference TRBV7-2 and TRBJ1-1 gives the full variable domain: GAGVSQSPSNKVTEKGKDVELRCDPISGHTALYWYRQSLGQGLEFLIYFQGNSAPDKSGLPSDRFSAERTGGSVSTLTIQRTQQEDSAVYLCASSLLGNTEAFFGQGTRLTVV.

The rearrangement uses TRBV6-1 and TRBJ2-7; D unresolved. Trimming pared 2 bases from V and 0 bases from J, leaving 8 bases between. Per germline, CDR1 MNHNS and CDR2 SASEGT. CDR3 length equals 14 residues. The CDR3 coding sequence is TGTGCCAGCAGTGAACGCGGAAGCTCCTACGAGCAGTACTTC. It codes for CASSERGSSYEQYF.

In this sample, this clone turned up a few times. V and J are TRBV5-1 and TRBJ2-2; D gene unclear. The CDR3 runs to 15 residues. Trimming removed 6 bases at V and 0 bases at J, with 12 bases between. Germline CDR1 reads SGHRS; CDR2 reads YFSETQ. CDR3 sequence (DNA): TGCGCCAGCAACGTGGCCCCACCGAACACCGGGGAGCTGTTTTTT. Residues: CASNVAPPNTGELFF.

The chain couples TRBV5-4 to TRBJ2-5; TRBD1 agrees at 7 bases. Germline V gives CDR1 SGHNT, CDR2 YYREEE (reference sequence). Germline trimming cut 4 bases from V and 2 bases from J; bases unmatched to any gene: 8. This CDR3 has 15 residues. The CDR3 region has the DNA TGTGCCAGCAGCCTATCAGGGGGTGGGCAAGAGACCCAGTACTTC. Translating gives CASSLSGGGQETQYF.

The chain is built from TRBV27 and TRBJ2-7; 8 bases agree with TRBD1. CDR3 length: 14 residues. With V trimmed by 6 bases and J by 6 bases, 10 bases remained unmatched. Germline V CDR1 and CDR2: MNHEY, SMNVEV (reference sequence). The CDR3 here is CASSYRGILGEQYF. The CDR3, as DNA: TGTGCCAGCAGCTACAGGGGGATATTAGGCGAGCAGTACTTC.

V gene TRBV10-3 combines with J gene TRBJ1-1; D is ambiguous. CDR1 is ENHRY, CDR2 SYGVKD, per germline. The CDR3 extends over 12 amino acids. V lost 6 bases to trimming and J lost 3 bases, with 8 bases between them. The CDR3 region is CAISQRDTEAFF. CDR3 DNA sequence: TGTGCCATCAGCCAAAGGGACACTGAAGCTTTCTTT.

The chain links TRBV4-3 to TRBJ2-3; 8 bases map to TRBD1. This CDR3 has 16 amino acids. The J segment lost 0 bases and the V segment lost 0 bases, leaving 2 bases of the junction unmatched. The germline V gene has CDR1 LGHNA and CDR2 YSLEER. The CDR3 sequence is CASSQEPGGSTDTQYF. In DNA, the CDR3 is TGCGCCAGCAGCCAAGAACCAGGGGGCAGCACAGATACGCAGTATTTT.

V is TRBV5-1 and J is TRBJ2-1; TRBD2 might be the D (6 bases). The CDR3 runs to 14 residues. The V gene's germline CDR1 is SGHRS and CDR2 YFSETQ. Trimming left V 0 bases short and J 8 bases short, with 12 bases between. The DNA for the CDR3 is TGCGCCAGCAGCTTGGGTACTAGCATGGATGAGCAGTTCTTC. Its protein is CASSLGTSMDEQFF.

The rearrangement joins TRBV7-9 to TRBJ1-2; D unclear. This CDR3 contains 16 residues. CDR1 SEHNR and CDR2 FQNEAQ come from the germline V gene (reference sequence). Deletions cut 1 base from V and 4 bases from J, with 16 bases between. CDR3 DNA sequence: TGTGCCAGCAGCTTAGACTTCCCGGAGTTACTCTATGGCTACACCTTC. Amino acids: CASSLDFPELLYGYTF.

The V and J genes are TRBV12-5 and TRBJ1-1; no clear D. With 2 bases removed from V and 4 bases from J, the gap between germline ends came to 8 bases. The CDR3 spans 13 residues. In germline, CDR1 is LGHNT, CDR2 FRNRAP. CDR3 bases: TGTGCTAGTGGTTTGATGGTGGTCACTGAAGCTTTCTTT. Protein: CASGLMVVTEAFF.

V is TRBV18 and J is TRBJ2-3; 10 positions agree with TRBD2. V was pared by 3 bases and J by 4 bases, with 10 bases of the junction left unmatched. The CDR3 is made up of 17 amino acids. Germline V gives CDR1 KGHSH, CDR2 LQKENI. CDR3 DNA: TGTGCCAGCTCACCTCCGGGACTAGCGAGGTCTTCAGATACGCAGTATTTT. Translating it yields CASSPPGLARSSDTQYF.

J is TRBJ2-7 and V is TRBV28; the match to TRBD2 covers 7 bases. The germline CDR1 and CDR2 sequences are MDHEN and SYDVKM. With 8 bases clipped from V and 2 bases from J, the junction kept 9 bases outside the gene matches. The CDR3 runs 14 residues. In nucleotides, the CDR3 is TGTGCCAGCTGCCGTGCGGGAGAAGCCTACGAGCAGTACTTC. Protein sequence: CASCRAGEAYEQYF.

The rearrangement joins TRBV6-4 to TRBJ1-2, with 9 positions matching TRBD1. The germline gives CDR1 MRHNA, CDR2 SNTAGT. The CDR3 has 14 residues. With 6 bases clipped from V and 2 bases from J, the junction kept 4 bases outside the gene matches. As DNA, the CDR3 is TGTGCCAGCAGCCCGACAGGGGGGAACTATGGCTACACCTTC. Its protein is CASSPTGGNYGYTF.